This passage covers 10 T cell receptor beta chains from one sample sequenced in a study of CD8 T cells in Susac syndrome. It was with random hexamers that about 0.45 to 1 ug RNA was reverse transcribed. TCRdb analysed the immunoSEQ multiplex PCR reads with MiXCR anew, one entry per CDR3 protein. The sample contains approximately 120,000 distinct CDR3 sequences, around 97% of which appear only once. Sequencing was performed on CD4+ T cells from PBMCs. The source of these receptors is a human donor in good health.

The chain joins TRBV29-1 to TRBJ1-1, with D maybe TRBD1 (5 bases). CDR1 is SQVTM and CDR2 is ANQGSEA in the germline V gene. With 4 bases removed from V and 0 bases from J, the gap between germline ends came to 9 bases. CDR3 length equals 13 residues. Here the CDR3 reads CSVVAQVNTEAFF. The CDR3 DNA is TGCAGCGTTGTTGCACAGGTGAACACTGAAGCTTTCTTT.

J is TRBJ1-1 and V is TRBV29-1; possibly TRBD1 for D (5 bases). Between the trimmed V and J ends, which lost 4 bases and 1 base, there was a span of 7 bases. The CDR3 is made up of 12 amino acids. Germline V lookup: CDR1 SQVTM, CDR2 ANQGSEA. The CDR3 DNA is TGCAGCGTTGGACAGAGGAACACTGAAGCTTTCTTT. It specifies CSVGQRNTEAFF. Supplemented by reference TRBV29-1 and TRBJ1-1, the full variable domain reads SAVISQKPSRDICQRGTSLTIQCQVDSQVTMMFWYRQQPGQSLTLIATANQGSEATYESGFVIDKFPISRPNLTFSTLTVSNMSPEDSSIYLCSVGQRNTEAFFGQGTRLTVV.

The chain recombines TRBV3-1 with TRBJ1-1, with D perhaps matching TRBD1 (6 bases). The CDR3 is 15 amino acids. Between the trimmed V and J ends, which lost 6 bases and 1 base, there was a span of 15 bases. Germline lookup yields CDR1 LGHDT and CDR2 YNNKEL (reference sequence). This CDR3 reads CASSPRDISNTEAFF. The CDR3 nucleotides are TGTGCCAGCAGTCCTAGGGACATCTCGAACACTGAAGCTTTCTTT.

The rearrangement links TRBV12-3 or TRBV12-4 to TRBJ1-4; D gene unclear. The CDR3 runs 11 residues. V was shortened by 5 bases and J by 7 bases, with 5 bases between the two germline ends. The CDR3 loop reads CASSRTEKLFF. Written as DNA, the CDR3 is TGTGCCAGCAGTCGAACTGAAAAACTGTTTTTT.

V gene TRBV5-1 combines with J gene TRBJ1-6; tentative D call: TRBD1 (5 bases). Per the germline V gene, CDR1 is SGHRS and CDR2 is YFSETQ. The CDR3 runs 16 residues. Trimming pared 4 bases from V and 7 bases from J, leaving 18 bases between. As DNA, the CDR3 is TGCGCCAGCAGCATCAACCCCCGGGACGGGAATTCACCCCTCCACTTT. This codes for CASSINPRDGNSPLHF.

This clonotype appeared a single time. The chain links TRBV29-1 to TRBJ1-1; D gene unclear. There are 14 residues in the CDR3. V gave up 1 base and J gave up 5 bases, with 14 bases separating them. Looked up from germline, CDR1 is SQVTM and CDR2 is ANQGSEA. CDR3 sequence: CSVEVVGRRTEAFF. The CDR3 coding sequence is TGCAGCGTTGAAGTGGTGGGGAGGAGGACTGAAGCTTTCTTT.

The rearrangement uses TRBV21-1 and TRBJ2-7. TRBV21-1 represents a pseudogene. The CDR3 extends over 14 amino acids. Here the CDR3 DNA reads TGTGCCAGCAGGTGTTGGCGGGAGCTCCACGAGCAGTACTTC. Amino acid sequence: CASRCWRELHEQYF.

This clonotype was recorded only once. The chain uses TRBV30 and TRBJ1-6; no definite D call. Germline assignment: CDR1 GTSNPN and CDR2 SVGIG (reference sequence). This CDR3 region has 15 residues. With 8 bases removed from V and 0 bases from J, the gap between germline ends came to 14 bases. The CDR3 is CAQRTSVSYNSPLHF. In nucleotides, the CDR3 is TGTGCCCAACGAACCTCGGTCTCCTATAATTCACCCCTCCACTTT.

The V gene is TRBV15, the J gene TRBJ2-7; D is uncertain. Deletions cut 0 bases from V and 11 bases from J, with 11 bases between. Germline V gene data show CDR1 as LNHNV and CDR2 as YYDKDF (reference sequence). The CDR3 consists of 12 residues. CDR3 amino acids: CATSRDKGVEYF. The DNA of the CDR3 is TGTGCCACCAGCAGAGATAAGGGTGTGGAGTACTTC. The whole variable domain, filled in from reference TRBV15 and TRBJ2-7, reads DAMVIQNPRYQVTQFGKPVTLSCSQTLNHNVMYWYQQKSSQAPKLLFHYYDKDFNNEADTPDNFQSRRPNTSFCFLDIRSPGLGDTAMYLCATSRDKGVEYFGPGTRLTVT.

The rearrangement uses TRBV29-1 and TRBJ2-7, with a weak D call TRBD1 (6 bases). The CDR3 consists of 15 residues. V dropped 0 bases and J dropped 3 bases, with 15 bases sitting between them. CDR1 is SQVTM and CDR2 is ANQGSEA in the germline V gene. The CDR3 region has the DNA TGCAGCGTTGAAGATCCACAGGGTTCGGTCTACGAGCAGTACTTC. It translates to CSVEDPQGSVYEQYF.